This T cell receptor beta chain was captured in a study of identical twins. It was template switching that added a universal primer site, and there were unique molecular identifiers on the cDNA. In TCRdb, the 5' RACE reads were re-called with MiXCR into one record per CDR3 protein. The top ten clones hold over 2% of a sample with about 280,000 distinct CDR3 sequences, around 8.8% of them seen once. Study findings and constraints: Insertions were reduced in abundant cord blood beta clonotypes but not in memory repertoires. Less excess twin sharing appeared in beta out-of-frame sequences.

The CDR3 length is 16 residues. Germline loops: CDR1 DFQATT, CDR2 SNEGSKA (reference sequence). Trimming at V came to 4 bases and at J to 1 base, leaving 8 bases not matched to a gene. The table lists this clonotype with many counts. Its antigen is undetermined. These data are also associated with another study on yellow fever vaccine responses in identical twins. That study adds: Twins showed a vaccine T cell response that reportedly seemed partly convergent, partly personalized.

This clonotype was obtained from a woman aged 18-29 years in good health. The material sequenced was memory (CD45RO+) T cells sorted from blood. The rearrangement joins TRBV20-1 to TRBJ2-3; 10 nucleotides align to TRBD2. CDR3 residues: CSAIELAGPRTDTQYF. CDR3 DNA: TGCAGTGCTATAGAACTAGCGGGGCCACGCACAGATACGCAGTATTTT.